This TCR beta chain was identified in a study of regulatory T cells in long-lasting Graves disease (TCRdb year 2021). Turning to the overall study: Patients with newly diagnosed Graves' disease had been on antithyroid drugs for under 3 months. TCR sequencing covered 13 persistent and roughly 20 newly diagnosed Graves' disease patients, some 35 samples in total. Patients with persistent Graves' disease were compared with patients with newly diagnosed Graves' disease using TCR sequencing and RNA sequencing of peripheral blood. The study was conducted in China and was registered as a clinical trial.

The full study reports these points: Persistent patients shared more public clonotypes among themselves (fewer than 3,000) than newly diagnosed patients did (nearly 1,000). Persistent disease showed preferential use of TRBV28, TRBJ1-2 and TRBJ2-5, whereas newly diagnosed disease favored TRBV20-1 and TRBJ2-1. Lower TCR Shannon entropy and fewer highly expanded clones were observed in persistent Graves' disease patients than in newly diagnosed patients, which suggested clonal expansion. The authors acknowledged the small sample size as a limitation that may reduce accuracy. Peripheral blood alone was examined, since thyroid tissue, which constituted the primary lesion, could not be accessed. Sequencing and analysis were restricted to the TCR beta chain.

The library was obtained by multiplex PCR. Sequencing instrument: Illumina HiSeq 4000. To build TCR beta libraries, CDR3 regions were amplified by Arm-PCR using iRepertoire HTBI primers. Gel purification was performed on PCR products prior to sequencing. On the study's bioinformatics: Gene usage analysis of CDR3 amino acid clonotypes relied on the approximately 60 TRBV and fewer than 15 TRBJ segments identified across samples. COPE and FqMerger were used to merge filtered high-quality paired reads into contigs. Contigs were aligned with BLAST to IMGT TRBV, TRBD and TRBJ reference genes, and CDR3 was defined per IMGT. Highly expanded clones were defined as clonotypes with a frequency above 0.1%. Shannon entropy served as the measure of repertoire diversity, while the Gini coefficient captured V-J evenness. A clonotype was considered public if more than one individual shared it. TCRdb redid the processing of the public reads, applying fastp at Q25 and MiXCR, and retained in-frame beta chains. Every distinct CDR3 protein forms one entry, paired with its most common genes and DNA. The V and J calls shown here were made by TCRdb, not taken from the authors' results. The sample profile shows 500,000 or so distinct CDR3 sequences; about 17% of them were found once. The ten largest clones take up about 12% of the sample.

This clonotype was observed many times. Its antigen remains undetermined. No much larger clone exists at a distance of one base, and base qualities are not known. The CDR1 and CDR2 encoded by the germline V gene are SGHVS and FQNEAQ. The CDR3 measures 15 amino acids from cysteine to phenylalanine. This entry keeps only the CDR3 DNA: 45 bases, framed from base 1. From V the trimming removes 5 bases and from J it removes 5 bases, while the gene matches leave 11 bases of the junction unaccounted for. This specimen's time point label, per the study, means: newly diagnosed GD, antithyroid drugs for less than 3 months. For both TCR sequencing and RNA sequencing, RNA was extracted from PBMCs in TRIzol. The diagnosis of Graves' disease followed American Thyroid Association guidelines. Patients were recruited from an endocrinology department in Xi'an, China. Each patient gave approximately 8.8 milliliters of peripheral blood, collected in an EDTA anticoagulant tube. Ficoll Paque Plus density gradient separation was used to isolate PBMCs, and no further T cell sorting was done. An Agilent 2100 Bioanalyzer and agarose gel were used to check RNA quality, and a NanoDrop 2000 was used to measure RNA concentration.

In addition, the sample was reused for a study of T cells in Graves' hyperthyroidism and ophthalmopathy. The second source states: A patient counted as having stable Graves' hyperthyroidism if no progression to ophthalmopathy occurred over 18 months of follow-up. The hyperthyroidism patients were between 18 and 65 years old and newly diagnosed, with a disease duration of less than 2 months. Patients with uncontrolled infections, other autoimmune diseases, pregnancy or lactation were excluded. Diagnoses were based on clinical symptoms, serum thyroxine and TRAb, thyroid ultrasound and orbital computed tomography. For the first round of RT-PCR on the TCR CDR3, the HTBI primer set was used together with the Qiagen OneStep RT-PCR kit. Most expanded thyroid clonotypes (frequency above 0.001) were also detected in blood, a finding suggesting that blood repertoires may reflect thyroid immune responses. A 13 V-J signature model separated ophthalmopathy from stable hyperthyroidism, with roughly 88% sensitivity and around 84% specificity in cross-validation and 80%/75% in testing. In validation, the model predicted progression to ophthalmopathy a median of approximately 6.3 months before onset, with about 67% sensitivity and about 72% specificity. To identify TCR V-J signatures that set the groups apart, the researchers used a discovery cohort of 90 to 100 patients, made up of 43 with Graves' ophthalmopathy and about 60 with stable Graves' hyperthyroidism. An independent validation cohort of 18 to 20 hyperthyroidism patients and 17 patients who later progressed to ophthalmopathy tested prospective prediction of ophthalmopathy. For training and testing, the 100 or so patients in the discovery cohort were randomly divided in a 7:3 ratio. The study also compared thyroid tissue and blood T-cell repertoires from five or six Graves' hyperthyroidism patients. Once sampling was done, hyperthyroidism patients were given methimazole at a starting dose of 30 mg daily, whereas ophthalmopathy patients were given high-dose intravenous methylprednisolone. The libraries were constructed in a second round of multiplex PCR and then size-selected and purified. Libraries were sequenced paired-end with 100 bp reads on an Illumina HiSeq2000. Raw data were processed with SOAPnuke, discarding reads with adapters, uncalled bases, mean Phred below 15, or no exact constant-primer or identifier match. COPE v1.2.5 was used to merge the high-quality paired reads, and each unique nucleotide sequence was defined as a clonotype. Clonotypes were aligned to IMGT TRBV, TRBD and TRBJ reference segments using MiTCR v1.1. Only V-J combinations with frequency above 0.0001, covering roughly 99% of repertoires, were analysed. A TCS score was defined as the ratio between F50 (clonal expansion) and ExV (chaos), using BLOSUM62-based TCRdist between CDR3 peptides within each V-J. Welch's t-statistics and random forest reduced some 510 V-J features to some 14, which were used in a naive Bayes classifier (R e1071). Sample size was not statistically predetermined, and blinding of investigators to group allocation was not performed. According to the paper, TCR Vbeta CDR3 sequencing was carried out on 135 peripheral blood samples, which came from 40 to 45 ophthalmopathy, 75 to 80 hyperthyroidism and approximately 17 progressor patients.

The sequence derives from a middle-aged man with Graves disease. Donor details come from another sample of the same person, matched by shared clones. The starting material was peripheral blood mononuclear cells (PBMCs), obtained at new diagnosis, from a patient treated with antithyroid drugs. The chain is made from TRBV7-8 and TRBJ2-7; the junction holds 8 bases that match TRBD1. CDR3 region: CASSEDRVPRNEQYF. The nucleotide sequence is given as TGTGCCAGCAGCGAGGACAGGGTCCCGAGGAACGAGCAGTACTTC.